These 22 T cell receptor beta chains were all obtained from the same sample, sequenced in a study of monozygotic twins with inflammatory bowel disease. TCRdb reworked the 5' RACE reads into one entry per CDR3 protein, no DNA. The data show roughly 150,000 distinct CDR3 sequences, and the top ten clones hold approximately 3%. Input material: blood. These receptors came from a human donor with ulcerative colitis or Crohn's disease, or a healthy co-twin of an affected twin (not recorded which).

The rearrangement uses TRBV5-4 and TRBJ2-7; with no DNA, the TCRdb D assignment of TRBD1 cannot be verified. This CDR3 contains 14 residues. In germline, CDR1 is SGHNT, CDR2 YYREEE (reference sequence). The CDR3 region is CASSLQGIRYEQYF.

The CDR3 is CSARAPASTDTQYF. The chain has TRBV20-1 and TRBJ2-3. This CDR3 is 14 amino acids long. Germline-derived CDR1 and CDR2 are DFQATT and SNEGSKA (reference sequence).

The V call is TRBV5-1, the J call TRBJ2-7; TCRdb lists TRBD2, though no DNA is available to test this call. The CDR3 contains 16 residues. Germline loops: CDR1 SGHRS, CDR2 YFSETQ. This CDR3 is CASSPRGVAGGYEQYF.

The chain employs TRBV20-1 and TRBJ2-3. The CDR3 length is 15 residues. From germline, CDR1 is DFQATT and CDR2 SNEGSKA (reference sequence). The chain's CDR3 is CSARDFQRSTDTQYF.

The chain recombines TRBV18 with TRBJ2-2. CDR3 length: 15 residues. Germline lookup yields CDR1 KGHSH and CDR2 LQKENI. The chain's CDR3 is CASSPGTPNTGELFF.

This chain joins TRBV5-6 and TRBJ2-7; the D call of TRBD1 rests on TCRdb alone, since no DNA is present to check it. The CDR3 length is 12 residues. Germline lookup yields CDR1 SGHDT and CDR2 YYEEEE. This chain's CDR3 is CASRGGAYEQYF.

V and J are TRBV5-1 and TRBJ1-1; the TCRdb D gene call, TRBD1, has no DNA to confirm it. The CDR3 length is 12 residues. CDR1 is SGHRS, CDR2 YFSETQ, per germline. The CDR3 protein is CASSLDGDRAFF.

V usage is TRBV7-9 and J usage is TRBJ2-4; checking the TCRdb D call of TRBD2 is not possible without DNA. Germline V gene lookup returns CDR1 SEHNR and CDR2 FQNEAQ (reference sequence). This CDR3 has 16 amino acids. This CDR3 is CASSFKREAGKNIQYF.

The chain uses TRBV9 and TRBJ2-6; TCRdb names TRBD1, which stays unverified in the absence of DNA. CDR3 length: 15 amino acids. Germline CDR1 and CDR2: SGDLS and YYNGEE. The CDR3: CASSAGTAGANVLTF.

V is TRBV10-3 and J is TRBJ2-7; TCRdb proposes TRBD1, but this gene call is untestable without DNA. The length of the CDR3 is 18 residues. CDR1 ENHRY and CDR2 SYGVKD come from the germline V gene. The CDR3 region is CAISQDRGPVHLWDEQYF.

The chain couples TRBV27 to TRBJ2-2; lacking DNA, the TRBD2 call made by TCRdb goes unchecked. The CDR3 spans 16 residues. Germline V lookup: CDR1 MNHEY, CDR2 SMNVEV (reference sequence). The CDR3 is CASSWLAGENTGELFF.

The chain links TRBV5-1 to TRBJ2-4; the D gene TCRdb calls, TRBD1, cannot be checked with no DNA. The germline gives CDR1 SGHRS, CDR2 YFSETQ. The CDR3 consists of 14 residues. CDR3 sequence reads: CASSLGGQSSIQYF.

The chain joins TRBV6-5 to TRBJ2-7; the D call of TRBD1 rests on TCRdb alone, since no DNA is present to check it. The CDR3 totals 17 residues. Per germline, CDR1 MNHEY and CDR2 SVGAGI. CDR3 amino acids: CASSYSMALGGSYEQYF.

J is TRBJ1-6 and V is TRBV20-1; TCRdb lists TRBD1, though no DNA is available to test this call. From germline, CDR1 is DFQATT and CDR2 SNEGSKA (reference sequence). This CDR3 comprises 15 residues. The CDR3 loop is CSAIGRQARNSPLHF.

V usage is TRBV5-6 and J usage is TRBJ2-1. The CDR3 sequence is 14 residues long. In germline, CDR1 is SGHDT, CDR2 YYEEEE. The CDR3 here is CASSLTYDYNEQFF. The variable domain in full, with the rest retrieved from reference TRBV5-6 and TRBJ2-1, is DAGVTQSPTHLIKTRGQQVTLRCSPKSGHDTVSWYQQALGQGPQFIFQYYEEEERQRGNFPDRFSGHQFPNYSSELNVNALLLGDSALYLCASSLTYDYNEQFFGPGTRLTVL.

The chain uses TRBV30 and TRBJ2-2; absent DNA, TCRdb's TRBD2 call cannot be checked. This CDR3 is 15 amino acids long. CDR1 and CDR2 from the germline V gene are GTSNPN and SVGIG (reference sequence). This CDR3 reads CAWRTSGRAPGELFF.

This chain uses TRBV12-3 or TRBV12-4 with TRBJ1-1. This CDR3 contains 15 residues. CDR3 sequence: CASSLGWAPETEAFF.

The rearrangement links TRBV5-6 to TRBJ2-7; the D gene TCRdb calls, TRBD1, cannot be checked with no DNA. There are 22 residues in the CDR3. CDR1 is SGHDT, CDR2 YYEEEE, per germline. CDR3 residues: CASSLVGPSKGGASLRAYEQYF.

The chain couples TRBV20-1 to TRBJ2-3; the D call of TRBD2 rests on TCRdb alone, since no DNA is present to check it. The CDR3 is made up of 15 amino acids. Germline-derived CDR1 and CDR2 are DFQATT and SNEGSKA (reference sequence). CDR3 residues: CSALVGTSGGDTQNF.

V is TRBV7-3 and J is TRBJ2-7; the D call of TRBD2 rests on TCRdb alone, since no DNA is present to check it. CDR3 size: 15 residues. Germline-derived CDR1 and CDR2 are SGHTA and FQGTGA. CDR3 amino acids: CASSLNAGLVTEQYF.

The CDR3 protein is CASSPLGGDIDTQYF. This chain links TRBV9 with TRBJ2-3; checking the TCRdb D call of TRBD1 is not possible without DNA. The CDR3 has 15 amino acids. The germline gives CDR1 SGDLS, CDR2 YYNGEE. Supplemented by reference TRBV9 and TRBJ2-3, the full variable domain reads DSGVTQTPKHLITATGQRVTLRCSPRSGDLSVYWYQQSLDQGLQFLIQYYNGEERAKGNILERFSAQQFPDLHSELNLSSLELGDSALYFCASSPLGGDIDTQYFGPGTRLTVL.

The chain couples TRBV10-3 to TRBJ1-4. Germline values: CDR1 ENHRY, CDR2 SYGVKD. The CDR3 runs to 15 residues. The CDR3 loop is CAISESRATNEKLFF.